The 31 T cell receptor beta chains listed next were all sequenced from one sample in a study of T cell repertoires in cytomegalovirus infection. TCRdb re-derived calls from the reads in MiXCR, one entry per CDR3 protein. The profile shows more than 500,000 distinct CDR3 sequences, about 17% of them singletons. Sequenced: CD8+ T cells from PBMCs. The receptors come from a human donor in good health (CMV status not recorded). Some clones in this sample may be carry-over from other donors' samples.

This clonotype was picked up many times. The V call is TRBV15, the J call TRBJ2-7, with 9 bases identical to TRBD1. The CDR3 runs 15 residues. V lost 4 bases, J lost 5 bases, and 9 bases stayed unmatched. Germline CDR1 and CDR2: LNHNV and YYDKDF (reference sequence). The CDR3 nucleotides read TGTGCCACCAGCAAACTAGGGACAGGGAGCAACGAGCAGTACTTC. Amino acids: CATSKLGTGSNEQYF.

The CDR3 loop is CASSPSRQPQHF. For the CDR3, the DNA is TGTGCCAGCAGTCCTTCTAGGCAGCCCCAGCATTTT. The chain links TRBV12-3 or TRBV12-4 to TRBJ1-5; D not certain. With 5 bases removed from V and 7 bases from J, the gap between germline ends came to 9 bases. The CDR3 is 12 amino acids.

This clonotype was seen at least ten times. V and J are TRBV12-5 and TRBJ1-1, with D maybe TRBD1 (5 bases). This CDR3 contains 18 residues. Trimming shortened V by 4 bases and J by 4 bases, and 25 bases separated the two germline ends. The V gene's germline CDR1 is LGHNT and CDR2 FRNRAP. DNA of the CDR3: TGTGCTAGTGGTTGGACCCGGGGGGAACGTCAAAAGGGCACTGAAGCTTTCTTT. It encodes CASGWTRGERQKGTEAFF.

This rearrangement joins TRBV19 to TRBJ2-6; either TRBD1 or TRBD2 may fit D (5 bases each). V gave up 6 bases and J gave up 1 base, with 7 bases separating them. Per germline, CDR1 LNHDA and CDR2 SQIVND (reference sequence). The CDR3 is 14 residues long. The CDR3: CASRGVSGANVLTF. The DNA for the CDR3 is TGTGCCAGTAGGGGGGTATCTGGGGCCAACGTCCTGACTTTC.

This clonotype was counted ten times or more. The rearrangement joins TRBV2 to TRBJ2-7; TRBD1 aligns across 7 bases. V shed 6 bases, J shed 3 bases, and the junction held 5 bases outside the gene matches. The germline CDR1 and CDR2 sequences are SNHLY and FYNNEI. The CDR3 sequence is 13 residues long. CDR3 sequence: CASRDRWIYEQYF. The CDR3 DNA sequence: TGTGCCAGCAGGGACAGGTGGATCTACGAGCAGTACTTC.

This clonotype was observed a handful of times. The chain carries TRBV24-1 and TRBJ1-1, with D uncertain. V was shortened by 2 bases and J by 12 bases, with 18 bases between the two germline ends. This CDR3 has 14 amino acids. From germline, CDR1 is KGHDR and CDR2 SFDVKD. The CDR3 DNA is TGTGCCACCAGTGATTCGTACTGGGGAGCTGAGACTTTCTTT. Protein sequence: CATSDSYWGAETFF.

This clonotype has only a few counts. The chain has TRBV14 and TRBJ2-1, with D uncertain. CDR3 length: 16 amino acids. The germline V gene encodes CDR1 SGHDN and CDR2 FVKESK. V was clipped by 2 bases and J by 6 bases, with 17 bases between them. The CDR3 bases are TGTGCCAGCAGCCAACGTCTAGGGTTTTTACGCAATGAGCAGTTCTTC. As protein: CASSQRLGFLRNEQFF.

This clonotype was seen only a few times. This sequence joins TRBV15 and TRBJ1-2, with D maybe TRBD1 (6 bases). Germline CDR1 is LNHNV and CDR2 is YYDKDF (reference sequence). V was shortened by 3 bases and J by 4 bases, with 18 bases between the two germline ends. The CDR3 totals 16 residues. CDR3 protein: CATSRELQGLRYGYTF. The CDR3 coding sequence is TGTGCCACCAGCAGGGAACTACAGGGATTGCGCTATGGCTACACCTTC.

This clonotype appeared many times. The chain uses TRBV5-1 and TRBJ2-7, with 8 positions matching TRBD1. The CDR3 loop spans 14 amino acids. The V segment lost 0 bases and the J segment 3 bases; nucleotides outside the gene matches: 2. The V gene's germline CDR1 is SGHRS and CDR2 YFSETQ. The CDR3: CASSLGTGNYEQYF. DNA for the CDR3: TGCGCCAGCAGCTTGGGGACAGGGAACTACGAGCAGTACTTC.

This clonotype was observed at least ten times. The gene calls are TRBV7-9 and TRBJ2-1; perhaps TRBD1 as D (6 bases). The V and J ends lost 5 bases and 1 base respectively, with 15 bases between them. Germline V gene data show CDR1 as SEHNR and CDR2 as FQNEAQ (reference sequence). This CDR3 comprises 16 residues. The CDR3 is CASSLTGFGSYNEQFF. For the CDR3, the DNA is TGTGCCAGCAGCCTCACAGGGTTCGGGTCCTACAATGAGCAGTTCTTC.

This clonotype has just a few counts. The chain combines TRBV5-4 with TRBJ2-3; maybe TRBD2 (6 bases). CDR1 and CDR2 (germline): SGHNT, YYREEE (reference sequence). The V end lost 2 bases, the J end lost 0 bases, and 13 bases lay between the germline ends. This CDR3 spans 16 amino acids. CDR3 protein: CASSFQGGISTDTQYF. In nucleotides, the CDR3 is TGTGCCAGCAGCTTCCAGGGCGGGATCAGCACAGATACGCAGTATTTT.

For this clonotype: A much larger clone is a single base away; this may be a read error. The chain recombines TRBV7-9 with TRBJ2-7; 10 nucleotides agree with TRBD2. The CDR3 consists of 17 residues. V shed 4 bases, J shed 4 bases, and the junction held 13 bases outside the gene matches. The germline CDR1 and CDR2 sequences are SEHNR and FQNEAQ (reference sequence). This chain's CDR3 is CASSSVPITSGKYEQYF. In DNA form, the CDR3 reads TGTGCCAGCAGCTCTGTACCGATTACTAGCGGGAAGTACGAGCAGTACTTC.

This clonotype was observed a handful of times. The chain joins TRBV29-1 to TRBJ2-2; 7 positions agree with TRBD2. V lost 7 bases, J lost 7 bases, and 12 bases stayed unmatched. Germline CDR1 and CDR2: SQVTM and ANQGSEA. The length of the CDR3 is 14 residues. CDR3: CSAAGEGVIGELFF. DNA for the CDR3: TGCAGCGCCGCGGGGGAAGGGGTGATCGGGGAGCTGTTTTTT.

At least ten counts were recorded for this clonotype. The chain employs TRBV4-2 and TRBJ2-1; the match to TRBD2 covers 8 bases. The ends lost 1 base at V and 5 bases at J; junction bases unmatched: 7. This CDR3 spans 16 amino acids. CDR1 LGHNA and CDR2 YNFKEQ come from the germline V gene. For the CDR3, the DNA is TGTGCCAGCAGCCAAGTTGAAGCGGGAGAGGACAATGAGCAGTTCTTC. It encodes CASSQVEAGEDNEQFF.

This clonotype has at least ten counts. The rearrangement uses TRBV12-3 or TRBV12-4 and TRBJ2-3, with D possibly being TRBD2 (6 bases). Trimming removed 6 bases from V and 3 bases from J, with 16 bases in between. CDR3 size: 15 residues. The CDR3 nucleotides are TGTGCCAGCAGCTCGGGAGAGCCGAGGACAGATACGCAGTATTTT. This gives the protein CASSSGEPRTDTQYF.

This clonotype has only a few counts. This chain uses TRBV28 with TRBJ1-1, with D perhaps TRBD1 (6 bases). Germline values: CDR1 MDHEN, CDR2 SYDVKM. V was shortened by 3 bases and J by 1 base, with 12 bases between the two germline ends. This CDR3 comprises 15 residues. CDR3 region: CASSFFGGPNTEAFF. The CDR3 nucleotides are TGTGCCAGCAGTTTTTTTGGGGGCCCGAACACTGAAGCTTTCTTT.

Many counts were recorded for this clonotype. The V gene is TRBV7-9, the J gene TRBJ2-1, with D possibly TRBD2 on 5 matching bases. Trimming pared 5 bases from V and 9 bases from J, leaving 8 bases between. CDR1 is SEHNR and CDR2 is FQNEAQ in the germline V gene (reference sequence). The CDR3 sequence is 11 residues long. DNA for the CDR3: TGTGCCAGCAGCGAAGGAGGTGAGCAGTTCTTC. It encodes CASSEGGEQFF.

This clonotype was counted at least ten times. The rearrangement links TRBV7-9 to TRBJ2-5, with a weak D call TRBD2 (5 bases). Trimming removed 5 bases from V and 2 bases from J, with 15 bases in between. The CDR3 length is 15 residues. The germline V gene has CDR1 SEHNR and CDR2 FQNEAQ (reference sequence). The CDR3 spells CASSPQRRGQETQYF. The CDR3 nucleotides are TGTGCCAGCAGCCCCCAGCGTAGAGGGCAAGAGACCCAGTACTTC.

This clonotype was detected many times. V usage is TRBV12-3 or TRBV12-4 and J usage is TRBJ2-1; weak D call: TRBD1 (6 bases). The CDR3 spans 12 residues. V dropped 6 bases and J dropped 7 bases, with 10 bases sitting between them. CDR3 DNA sequence: TGTGCCAGCAGAAACGACAGGAATGAGCAGTTCTTC. Amino acids: CASRNDRNEQFF.

This clonotype was counted many times. This chain links TRBV6-6 with TRBJ2-1; D is uncertain. Germline V gives CDR1 MNHNY, CDR2 SVGAGI (reference sequence). The ends were cut back, 7 bases at V and 5 bases at J, with 15 bases in the middle. The CDR3 spans 14 residues. This CDR3 is CASTISHGNNEQFF. In nucleotides, the CDR3 is TGTGCCAGCACCATCTCCCACGGAAACAATGAGCAGTTCTTC.

This clonotype was recorded many times. The V call is TRBV27, the J call TRBJ2-7; 8 bases are a match to TRBD1. The germline CDR1 and CDR2 sequences are MNHEY and SMNVEV (reference sequence). The CDR3 is 15 amino acids. Trimming at V came to 3 bases and at J to 4 bases, leaving 8 bases not matched to a gene. CDR3 DNA: TGTGCCAGCAGTTTTGGAGGCAGGGGGCTTTACGAGCAGTACTTC. Its translation is CASSFGGRGLYEQYF.

This clonotype was seen ten or more times. The J gene is TRBJ2-1, the V gene TRBV27; a weak D match, TRBD2 (5 bases). The CDR3 contains 13 residues. The germline V gene encodes CDR1 MNHEY and CDR2 SMNVEV (reference sequence). With 3 bases removed from V and 3 bases from J, the gap between germline ends came to 6 bases. CDR3 region: CASSLDFYNEQFF. Here the CDR3 DNA reads TGTGCCAGCAGTTTGGACTTCTACAATGAGCAGTTCTTC.

This clonotype was counted a few times. The chain employs TRBV19 and TRBJ1-1; no reliable D call. The CDR3 loop spans 12 amino acids. V lost 5 bases and J lost 3, with 7 bases in between. Germline V gives CDR1 LNHDA, CDR2 SQIVND (reference sequence). CDR3 nucleotide sequence: TGTGCCAGTAGTCCTAGTTACACTGAAGCTTTCTTT. It codes for CASSPSYTEAFF.

The V call is TRBV6-1, the J call TRBJ2-2, with 7 bases aligning to TRBD2. This CDR3 contains 17 residues. V lost 6 bases to trimming and J lost 1 base; unmatched junction nucleotides: 11. The germline V gene encodes CDR1 MNHNS and CDR2 SASEGT. The CDR3 nucleotides read TGTGCCAGCAGGGGGGGGACCCCCGTAGGGAACACCGGGGAGCTGTTTTTT. Its protein product is CASRGGTPVGNTGELFF.

This clonotype was observed at least ten times. V gene TRBV6-5 combines with J gene TRBJ1-3, with 10 positions matching TRBD1. Germline-derived CDR1 and CDR2 are MNHEY and SVGAGI. The CDR3 runs 15 residues. The trim removed 10 bases at V and 0 bases at J, leaving 6 bases unmatched. The CDR3 nucleotides read TGTGCCACCTGGACAGGGGGGAACTCTGGAAACACCATATATTTT. It is translated as CATWTGGNSGNTIYF.

This clonotype was detected many times. The CDR3 sequence is CASSLTANTGELFF. The CDR3 DNA reads as TGTGCCAGCAGTTTGACAGCGAACACCGGGGAGCTGTTTTTT. This chain uses TRBV27 with TRBJ2-2; D perhaps matches TRBD1 (5 bases). Trimming left V 3 bases short and J 0 bases short, with 5 bases between. CDR1 is MNHEY and CDR2 is SMNVEV in the germline V gene (reference sequence). The CDR3 covers 14 residues.

This clonotype was picked up a small number of times. DNA for the CDR3: TGTGCCAGCTCACCACCAAAGGGACCGCGTGCTTCTTTCTTT. This encodes CASSPPKGPRASFF. V and J are TRBV18 and TRBJ1-1; a possible D gene is TRBD1 (5 bases). Germline V gene sequence: CDR1 KGHSH, CDR2 LQKENI. The CDR3 totals 14 residues. The ends were cut back, 0 bases at V and 12 bases at J, with 17 bases in the middle.

This clonotype showed up many times. The gene calls are TRBV12-3 or TRBV12-4 and TRBJ2-2, with TRBD2 matching over 10 bases. The V and J ends lost 5 bases and 7 bases, in that order; junction bases with no gene match: 7. This CDR3 region has 15 residues. CDR3 in amino acids: CASSQDGTSVGELFF. CDR3 nucleotide sequence: TGTGCCAGCAGTCAAGACGGGACTAGCGTCGGGGAGCTGTTTTTT.

The chain employs TRBV10-3 and TRBJ2-2; 8 bases align to TRBD2. CDR1 is ENHRY and CDR2 is SYGVKD in the germline V gene. The CDR3 has 15 residues. V lost 11 bases and J lost 2; bases outside the gene matches: 10. The DNA for the CDR3 is TGTGCCCACCGGGGGGGGACAACCAACACCGGGGAGCTGTTTTTT. Amino acid sequence: CAHRGGTTNTGELFF.

This clonotype has only a few counts. The gene calls are TRBV6-1 and TRBJ1-5; D might be TRBD1 (6 bases). The V gene lost 7 bases and the J gene lost 2 bases, with 21 bases spanning the gap. CDR1 and CDR2 (germline): MNHNS, SASEGT. There are 17 residues in the CDR3. Written as DNA, the CDR3 is TGTGCCAGCATCCGAGGGCAGGGGAGATCGGGCAATCAGCCCCAGCATTTT. Translating gives CASIRGQGRSGNQPQHF.

The chain links TRBV29-1 to TRBJ1-2; 7 nucleotides align to TRBD1. Germline values: CDR1 SQVTM, CDR2 ANQGSEA. Trimming took 6 bases from V and 3 from J; bases not matched to a gene: 7. The CDR3 loop spans 13 amino acids. DNA for the CDR3: TGCAGCGTCCCACAGGGGCTGGACTATGGCTACACCTTC. This translates into CSVPQGLDYGYTF.